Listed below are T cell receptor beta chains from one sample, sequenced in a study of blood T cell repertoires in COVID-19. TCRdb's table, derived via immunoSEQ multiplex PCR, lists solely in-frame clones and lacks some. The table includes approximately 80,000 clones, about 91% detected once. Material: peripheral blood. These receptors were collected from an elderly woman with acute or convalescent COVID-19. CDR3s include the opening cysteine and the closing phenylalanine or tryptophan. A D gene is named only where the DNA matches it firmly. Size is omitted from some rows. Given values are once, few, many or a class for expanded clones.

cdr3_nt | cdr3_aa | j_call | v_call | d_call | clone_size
TGTGCCAGCAGTACTCTGGATACGCAGTATTTT | CASSTLDTQYF | TRBJ2-3 | TRBV7-9 | - | -
TGTGCCAGCAGCATACCCGGGGGGCTCTCCTACGAGCAGTACTTC | CASSIPGGLSYEQYF | TRBJ2-7 | TRBV7-2 | - | -
TGTGCCACCCGGACAGGGGTCGGTGATGGCTACACCTTC | CATRTGVGDGYTF | TRBJ1-2 | TRBV2 | TRBD1 | once
TGTGCCAGCAGTGAATCGAGTCACGGGGTCGGCTACACCTTC | CASSESSHGVGYTF | TRBJ1-2 | TRBV6-1 | - | -
TGTGCCAGCAGCTTGGCGCAGGGATCCCACGAGCAGTACTTC | CASSLAQGSHEQYF | TRBJ2-7 | TRBV7-9 | - | -
TGTGCCAGCAGCTGGGGGGACAGCAACTACGAGCAGTACTTC | CASSWGDSNYEQYF | TRBJ2-7 | TRBV11-1 | - | -
TGTGCCAGTAGTAACTTACCAGGGGTCGGCTACAATGAAGCTTTCTTT | CASSNLPGVGYNEAFF | TRBJ1-1 | TRBV19 | - | -
TGCGCCAGCAGCTTGGAGGGGACAGGCCCTAATGAAAAACTGTTTTTT | CASSLEGTGPNEKLFF | TRBJ1-4 | TRBV5-1 | TRBD1 | -
TGTGCCAGCAGTTTAGGACAGGGGAGGGTCGGCACTGAAGCTTTCTTT | CASSLGQGRVGTEAFF | TRBJ1-1 | TRBV6-2/TRBV6-3 | TRBD1 | -
TGTGCCAGCAGCCCCCGCGGGCCTAGAGATACGCAGTATTTT | CASSPRGPRDTQYF | TRBJ2-3 | TRBV7-2 | - | -
TGTGCCACCAGCAGAGAGACTAGCGGGAGAAGTGAGCAGTTCTTC | CATSRETSGRSEQFF | TRBJ2-1 | TRBV15 | TRBD2 | few
TGTGCCAGCAGCTTAACGGGACAGGGGGTGAGGGAAGCTTTCTTT | CASSLTGQGVREAFF | TRBJ1-1 | TRBV7-3 | TRBD1 | -
TGTGCCATCACCGAGGACGGGGGATTGACTGAAGCTTTCTTT | CAITEDGGLTEAFF | TRBJ1-1 | TRBV10-3 | - | -
TGTGCCAGCAGCCACAGGGGCCTCGCAGCAATGAACACTGAAGCTTTCTTT | CASSHRGLAAMNTEAFF | TRBJ1-1 | TRBV14 | - | -
TGCGCCAGCAGCCAGCGAATGGGACAGGAAAACTATGGCTACACCTTC | CASSQRMGQENYGYTF | TRBJ1-2 | TRBV4-1 | TRBD1 | -
TGCGCCAGCAGGAACAGGGCTGATGAAAAACTGTTTTTT | CASRNRADEKLFF | TRBJ1-4 | TRBV23-1 | - | -
TGTGCCAGCAGCCCCAGGACTAGCGGGGGCACCGGGGAGCTGTTTTTT | CASSPRTSGGTGELFF | TRBJ2-2 | TRBV3-1/TRBV3-2 | TRBD2 | -
TGTGCCAGCAGCCAACCCCAGGGGTCTGGCTACACCTTC | CASSQPQGSGYTF | TRBJ1-2 | TRBV3-1/TRBV3-2 | - | -
TGTGCCAGTAAGGTGAGGGTCATGACTGAAGCTTTCTTT | CASKVRVMTEAFF | TRBJ1-1 | TRBV19 | - | -
TGTGCCAGCAGGCAGGGGTGGACTGAAGCTTTCTTT | CASRQGWTEAFF | TRBJ1-1 | TRBV6-5 | - | -
TGTGCCAGCAGCTTAGTAGCGGGCGAGCAGTTCTTC | CASSLVAGEQFF | TRBJ2-1 | TRBV13 | TRBD2 | few
TGTGCCAGCAGTGAAACTTCGCGGGGGGGACAGCCCCAGCATTTT | CASSETSRGGQPQHF | TRBJ1-5 | TRBV6-1 | - | once
TGTGCCAGCAGCTTAGTACAGACTGACAGGGGGGCCGGGGGCTACGAGCAGTACTTC | CASSLVQTDRGAGGYEQYF | TRBJ2-7 | TRBV7-6 | TRBD1 | once
TGTGCCAGCAGCCAAGACAGAAATGAGCAGTTCTTC | CASSQDRNEQFF | TRBJ2-1 | TRBV4-2 | - | -
TGCGCCAGCAGCTGGAGGGGCGAGACCCAGTACTTC | CASSWRGETQYF | TRBJ2-5 | TRBV5-1 | - | -
TGTGCCAGCAGTCCAAAACGACAGAACTGGGGCACAGATACGCAGTATTTT | CASSPKRQNWGTDTQYF | TRBJ2-3 | TRBV7-2 | - | once
TGTGCCAGCAGTTACAAGGCAGGGACCTACGAGCAGTACTTC | CASSYKAGTYEQYF | TRBJ2-7 | TRBV6-5 | - | -
TGCGCCAGCAGCCAGCAACAGACAGAGAACACTGAAGCTTTCTTT | CASSQQQTENTEAFF | TRBJ1-1 | TRBV5-1 | - | few
TGTGCCAGTACTCGGGACATCGACAATGAGCAGTTCTTC | CASTRDIDNEQFF | TRBJ2-1 | TRBV19 | - | -
TGTGCCAGCAGCCGTGGAAGGGCTAGCGGGGTTGATACGCAGTATTTT | CASSRGRASGVDTQYF | TRBJ2-3 | TRBV3-1/TRBV3-2 | TRBD2 | once
TGTGCCAGCAGTGAGAACAACCCAAACTATGGCTACACCTTC | CASSENNPNYGYTF | TRBJ1-2 | TRBV2 | - | -
TGCGCCAGCAGCCAACCCCTAAGGGGGGAGCAGTACTTC | CASSQPLRGEQYF | TRBJ2-7 | TRBV4-1 | - | -
TGCGCCAGCAGCCCTGGGACAGTCTACGAGCAGTACTTC | CASSPGTVYEQYF | TRBJ2-7 | TRBV5-1 | TRBD1 | once
TGTGCCAGCAGCAGCGGTGCCTACGAGCAGTACTTC | CASSSGAYEQYF | TRBJ2-7 | TRBV6-2/TRBV6-3 | - | -
TGTGCCTGGAGTCTGGTAGCGGGAGTCTACAATGAGCAGTTCTTC | CAWSLVAGVYNEQFF | TRBJ2-1 | TRBV30 | TRBD2 | -
TGTGCCAGCACCATCCAAGGAGGGACTAGCGGAAACTACAATGAGCAGTTCTTC | CASTIQGGTSGNYNEQFF | TRBJ2-1 | TRBV5-5 | TRBD2 | -
TGCGCCAGCAGCCCATCTGGGGCAGCGGGAAACACCATATATTTT | CASSPSGAAGNTIYF | TRBJ1-3 | TRBV5-1 | - | -
TGTGCCAGTAGTATCGTCCGGGGGGGCGGGGAGACCCAGTACTTC | CASSIVRGGGETQYF | TRBJ2-5 | TRBV19 | TRBD2 | -
TGTGCCAGCAGTCCGGGACAGGCCACCACAGATACGCAGTATTTT | CASSPGQATTDTQYF | TRBJ2-3 | TRBV6-5 | TRBD1 | -
TGTGCCAGCAGCTTGAGAGGGGGCGGGGAGCTGTTTTTT | CASSLRGGGELFF | TRBJ2-2 | TRBV11-3 | - | -
TGCAGCGTTGACCTACAGGGAGACGAGCAGTACTTC | CSVDLQGDEQYF | TRBJ2-7 | TRBV29-1 | - | -
TGTGCCAGCTCACCACGATCGGGGGTTGGCTACGAGCAGTACTTC | CASSPRSGVGYEQYF | TRBJ2-7 | TRBV18 | - | -
TGTGCCAGTAATGTCCAGGGGGGATACAATGAGCAGTTCTTC | CASNVQGGYNEQFF | TRBJ2-1 | TRBV19 | - | -
TGTGCCAGTAGTGCACCGGGACTAGCGGGGGGGCCCTCCGCTTATGAGCAGTTCTTC | CASSAPGLAGGPSAYEQFF | TRBJ2-1 | TRBV19 | TRBD2 | -
TGCAGCGTTTACATTCTTAGGGGCACTGAAGCTTTCTTT | CSVYILRGTEAFF | TRBJ1-1 | TRBV29-1 | - | -
TGCGCCAGCAGCTCTCCTCAGGGGGGCCCCATCTATGGCTACACCTTC | CASSSPQGGPIYGYTF | TRBJ1-2 | TRBV5-1 | TRBD1 | -
TGTGCCAGCAGCCAAGGACAGGATAGCAATCAGCCCCAGCATTTT | CASSQGQDSNQPQHF | TRBJ1-5 | TRBV3-1/TRBV3-2 | - | -
TGTGCCCGCGGGGGGGGCGGGGGCACTGAAGCTTTCTTT | CARGGGGGTEAFF | TRBJ1-1 | TRBV12-3/TRBV12-4 | - | -
TGTGCCAGCTCAACCGGGGGGAACTATGGCTACACCTTC | CASSTGGNYGYTF | TRBJ1-2 | TRBV18 | - | -
TGTGCCAGTAGTCGACAGGGGGCAAACACCGGGGAGCTGTTTTTT | CASSRQGANTGELFF | TRBJ2-2 | TRBV19 | TRBD1 | -
TGTGCCATCAGTGAGCCGAGGACTAGCGGGAGTTTCTACGAGCAGTACTTC | CAISEPRTSGSFYEQYF | TRBJ2-7 | TRBV10-3 | TRBD2 | -
TGTGCCAGCAGCCTCGGACTAGCGGGGGGGAATGAGCAGTTCTTC | CASSLGLAGGNEQFF | TRBJ2-1 | TRBV3-1/TRBV3-2 | TRBD2 | once
TGTGCCAGCAGTAGGACTAGCGGAGGAACGCAGTATTTT | CASSRTSGGTQYF | TRBJ2-3 | TRBV12-3/TRBV12-4 | TRBD2 | -
TGTGCCAGCAGTTACGACAGGAAAACCTACGAGCAGTACTTC | CASSYDRKTYEQYF | TRBJ2-7 | TRBV6-5 | - | few
TGTGCCAGCAGCCTCACGAGGGAGACCCAGTACTTC | CASSLTRETQYF | TRBJ2-5 | TRBV7-9 | - | once